The T cell receptor (beta chain) described here comes from a study of blood T cell repertoires in COVID-19. The length of the CDR3 is 15 residues. The germline V gene has CDR1 SGHAT and CDR2 FQNNGV. Trimming left V 5 bases short and J 6 bases short, with 20 bases between. Data came from immunoSEQ multiplex PCR; TCRdb stores just in-frame clones and leaves some out. The table includes approximately 190,000 clones, roughly 84% detected once. Sequencing was carried out using PBMCs or T cells enriched from blood (not recorded which). This sequence originates from a woman in her 30s who had been exposed to COVID-19. The chain employs TRBV11-2 and TRBJ2-7; D perhaps matches TRBD2 (6 bases). CDR3 DNA sequence: TGTGCCAGCAGCCAAGGAGGGCAGTTCTCTGGCGAGCAGTACTTC. The encoded protein is CASSQGGQFSGEQYF.